These T cell receptor beta chains were read from a single sample in a study of blood T cell repertoires in COVID-19. TCRdb's table, derived via immunoSEQ multiplex PCR, lists solely in-frame clones and lacks some. Of approximately 290,000 clones in the sample, 90% to 95% were seen once. The sequencing input was peripheral blood. Source of these receptors: a woman in her 30s with COVID-19, enrolled during active disease. Both conserved end residues are part of each CDR3. The D gene is left open where the match is weak. Not every row has a clone size; where given, it reads once, few, many or a size class.

TRBJ1-5 | . | . | TRBV10-2 | CASSDLDAGPQHF | TGCGCCAGCAGTGACCTTGACGCAGGGCCCCAGCATTTT
TRBJ2-2 | TRBD2 | . | TRBV7-6 | CASSPAGLAGGPSSLNTGELFF | TGTGCCAGCAGCCCGGCGGGACTAGCGGGAGGCCCTTCCTCCCTTAACACCGGGGAGCTGTTTTTT
TRBJ2-5 | . | . | TRBV28 | CASSSPGETQYF | TGTGCCAGCAGTTCTCCAGGGGAGACCCAGTACTTC
TRBJ1-2 | . | . | TRBV7-4 | CASIWAPLHTF | TGTGCCAGCATTTGGGCACCTCTGCACACCTTC
TRBJ1-6 | . | . | TRBV30 | CAWSYGAGYNSPLHF | TGTGCCTGGAGTTATGGGGCAGGTTATAATTCACCCCTCCACTTT
TRBJ1-5 | TRBD1 | . | TRBV2 | CASSGQGDQPQHF | TGTGCCAGCAGCGGACAGGGTGATCAGCCCCAGCATTTT
TRBJ2-7 | . | . | TRBV5-4 | CASSSREIHEQYF | TGTGCCAGCAGCTCCCGGGAGATTCACGAGCAGTACTTC
TRBJ1-4 | . | . | TRBV5-1 | CASRDSLNEKLFF | TGCGCCAGCAGGGACAGCCTTAATGAAAAACTGTTTTTT
TRBJ1-2 | TRBD1 | . | TRBV27 | CASTGTGGLGYGYTF | TGTGCCAGTACCGGGACAGGGGGCCTTGGCTATGGCTACACCTTC
TRBJ1-5 | . | . | TRBV5-5 | CTSSLAEGFNQPQHF | TGTACCAGCAGCTTGGCGGAGGGCTTCAATCAGCCCCAGCATTTT
TRBJ1-1 | . | . | TRBV5-1 | CASSLASGKNTEAFF | TGCGCCAGCAGCTTGGCCTCGGGGAAGAACACTGAAGCTTTCTTT
TRBJ1-2 | TRBD1 | . | TRBV7-2 | CASSTDRGDYGYTF | TGTGCCAGCAGCACGGACAGGGGGGACTATGGCTACACCTTC
TRBJ2-4 | TRBD2 | . | TRBV5-1 | CASSLDQGGLAVNIQYF | TGCGCCAGCAGCTTGGATCAGGGGGGACTAGCGGTAAACATTCAGTACTTC
TRBJ1-3 | . | few | TRBV6-5 | CASHSSGNTIYF | TGTGCCAGCCACAGCTCTGGAAACACCATATATTTT
TRBJ2-5 | TRBD2 | . | TRBV11-1 | CASTQAGGETQYF | TGTGCCAGCACCCAAGCGGGAGGGGAGACCCAGTACTTC
TRBJ1-2 | TRBD1 | . | TRBV10-3 | CAIRAGTANYGYTF | TGTGCCATCAGGGCCGGGACAGCTAACTATGGCTACACCTTC
TRBJ1-2 | . | . | TRBV7-8 | CASSPGGATVYGYTF | TGTGCCAGCAGCCCGGGGGGGGCTACGGTCTATGGCTACACCTTC
TRBJ1-3 | . | . | TRBV3-1/TRBV3-2 | CASSRQVTGNTIYF | TGTGCCAGCAGCCGTCAGGTAACTGGAAACACCATATATTTT
TRBJ2-7 | TRBD2 | . | TRBV6-1 | CASSEGEAGSYEQYF | TGTGCCAGCAGTGAAGGCGAAGCGGGATCCTACGAGCAGTACTTC
TRBJ1-1 | . | once | TRBV3-1/TRBV3-2 | CASSQKQPRGGTEAFF | TGTGCCAGCAGCCAAAAACAACCGAGGGGGGGCACTGAAGCTTTCTTT
TRBJ1-2 | . | . | TRBV7-9 | CASSLSGYGYTF | TGTGCCAGCAGCTTATCCGGCTATGGCTACACCTTC
TRBJ2-7 | . | . | TRBV2 | CASYDRFNYEQYF | TGTGCCAGCTACGACAGGTTTAACTACGAGCAGTACTTC
TRBJ1-6 | TRBD1 | . | TRBV27 | CASSSHKTGRENSPLHF | TGTGCCAGCAGTTCCCACAAGACAGGGAGAGAGAATTCACCCCTCCACTTT
TRBJ2-7 | TRBD2 | . | TRBV24-1 | CATPGLAGEGYF | TGTGCCACACCGGGACTAGCGGGAGAGGGGTACTTC
TRBJ2-7 | . | . | TRBV7-8 | CASSLVSGTVPYEQYF | TGTGCCAGCAGCTTAGTTAGCGGGACAGTCCCTTACGAGCAGTACTTC
TRBJ2-7 | . | . | TRBV5-8 | CASSLDIADEQYF | TGTGCCAGCAGCTTGGATATAGCGGACGAGCAGTACTTC
TRBJ2-7 | . | . | TRBV28 | CAASTAGRSYEQYF | TGTGCCGCCAGCACGGCGGGACGAAGCTACGAGCAGTACTTC
TRBJ2-3 | TRBD2 | . | TRBV7-9 | CASSFSGSVSDTQYF | TGTGCCAGCAGCTTTAGCGGGAGTGTGTCAGATACGCAGTATTTT
TRBJ2-7 | TRBD1 | . | TRBV10-3 | CAISVGTGAQREQYF | TGTGCCATCAGTGTGGGGACAGGGGCCCAGAGAGAGCAGTACTTC
TRBJ2-7 | TRBD1 | . | TRBV19 | CASKVGQGEAYEQYF | TGTGCCAGTAAGGTGGGACAGGGCGAAGCCTACGAGCAGTACTTC
TRBJ2-3 | TRBD2 | . | TRBV27 | CASSLSAGTSGYTQYF | TGTGCCAGCAGTTTATCGGCCGGGACTAGCGGATATACGCAGTATTTT
TRBJ1-2 | . | once | TRBV6-1 | CASSDKRNYGYTF | TGTGCCAGCAGTGATAAGCGAAACTATGGCTACACCTTC
TRBJ1-5 | TRBD1 | . | TRBV24-1 | CATSDSTGYNQPQHF | TGTGCCACCAGTGACTCGACAGGGTACAATCAGCCCCAGCATTTT